This T cell receptor (beta chain) stems from a study of blood T cell repertoires in COVID-19. Sequenced by immunoSEQ multiplex PCR; TCRdb stores in-frame clones only, minus some. The data show approximately 76,000 clones, about nine tenths seen once. Trimming took 4 bases from V and 5 from J; bases not matched to a gene: 11. This CDR3 region has 16 residues. The germline CDR1 and CDR2 sequences are LGHNA and YNFKEQ. The TCR sequence derives from a woman aged 55-69 years with acute or convalescent COVID-19. V and J are TRBV4-2 and TRBJ1-2, with TRBD1 matching over 9 bases. The specimen sequenced was peripheral blood. CDR3 bases: TGTGCCAGCAGCCTCGTGGGGGGACAGGGCCAATATGGCTACACCTTC. It specifies CASSLVGGQGQYGYTF.